Following are 19 T cell receptor beta chains from one sample sequenced in a study of T cell responses to AZD1222 COVID-19 vaccine (dated by TCRdb to 2020 to 2022). The library came from the immunoSEQ multiplex PCR assay. Here the immuneACCESS table is served through TCRdb, limited to in-frame sequences with V and J called. Missing clones are a known gap in these copies; in checked studies unresolved V genes cover under half, and the rest lacks a known reason. The sample table holds more than 140,000 clones, of which 88% were seen once. 3% to 4% of the sample is taken by the ten largest. The sample's time point label, decoded: baseline before first vaccination. Taken with the paper, the label for treatment or condition translates to: meningococcal conjugate vaccine given as trial control. The material sequenced was peripheral blood, taken on day 0 of MenACWY control vaccination. The receptor source for this set is an adult in good health.

The chain recombines TRBV5-1 with TRBJ2-3, with 9 bases that match TRBD2. The CDR3 loop spans 15 amino acids. The germline V gene has CDR1 SGHRS and CDR2 YFSETQ. V lost 1 base to trimming and J lost 1 base; unmatched junction nucleotides: 1. The CDR3 DNA follows: TGCGCCAGCAGCTTGAGACTAGCGGGCACAGATACGCAGTATTTT. Translated: CASSLRLAGTDTQYF.

The CDR3 here is CASQAGTSSEQYF. Written as DNA, the CDR3 is TGCGCCAGCCAAGCCGGGACATCTTCCGAGCAGTACTTC. V usage is TRBV4-1 and J usage is TRBJ2-7; possibly TRBD1 for D (6 bases). Germline V gene data show CDR1 as MGHRA and CDR2 as YSYEKL. Trimming removed 8 bases at V and 6 bases at J, with 17 bases between. The CDR3 sequence is 13 residues long.

This chain uses TRBV5-1 with TRBJ1-3; 7 nucleotides line up with TRBD1. Germline trimming cut 7 bases from V and 4 bases from J; bases unmatched to any gene: 11. This CDR3 is 15 amino acids long. Germline lookup yields CDR1 SGHRS and CDR2 YFSETQ. The CDR3 reads CASALDRERGNTIYF. Written as DNA, the CDR3 is TGCGCCAGCGCGCTCGACAGGGAAAGGGGAAACACCATATATTTT.

The chain combines TRBV19 with TRBJ2-1; 9 bases match TRBD1. The CDR3 is 14 residues long. CDR1 LNHDA and CDR2 SQIVND come from the germline V gene (reference sequence). J lost 4 bases, V lost 7 bases, and 5 bases had no gene match. The CDR3 region is CASKVGTGYNEQFF. CDR3 bases: TGTGCCAGTAAGGTGGGGACAGGGTACAATGAGCAGTTCTTC.

The chain recombines TRBV20-1 with TRBJ2-7; no clear D gene. V lost 3 bases, J lost 5 bases, and 5 bases lay in between. The CDR3 loop spans 10 amino acids. CDR1 DFQATT and CDR2 SNEGSKA come from the germline V gene (reference sequence). The CDR3 reads CSASPHEQYF. For the CDR3, the DNA is TGCAGTGCTAGTCCCCACGAGCAGTACTTC.

This chain connects TRBV7-2 to TRBJ1-2; 7 nucleotides align to TRBD1. Germline CDR1 and CDR2: SGHTA and FQGNSA. V gave up 4 bases and J gave up 7 bases; unmatched junction bases: 9. The CDR3 has 14 residues. The CDR3 loop is CASSSLRGGGGYTF. As DNA, the CDR3 is TGTGCCAGCAGCTCTCTACGAGGGGGCGGTGGCTACACCTTC.

This clone was found a few times. The chain has TRBV10-3 and TRBJ2-7, with 7 bases matching TRBD2. The CDR3 has 11 residues. CDR1 is ENHRY, CDR2 SYGVKD, per germline. V trimming: 8 bases; J trimming: 2 bases; junction bases outside the gene matches: 0. Here the CDR3 reads CAIGGAYEQYF. The CDR3 coding sequence is TGTGCCATCGGGGGGGCCTACGAGCAGTACTTC.

The V call is TRBV7-2, the J call TRBJ2-7; TRBD1 might be the D (5 bases). V lost 3 bases to trimming and J lost 4 bases, with 10 bases between them. There are 13 residues in the CDR3. Per germline, CDR1 SGHTA and CDR2 FQGNSA. The DNA for the CDR3 is TGTGCCAGCAGCTTGCAGACAGTATACGAGCAGTACTTC. It translates to CASSLQTVYEQYF.

The chain employs TRBV11-2 and TRBJ2-7, with 9 bases matching TRBD2. This CDR3 spans 16 amino acids. CDR1 and CDR2 from the germline V gene are SGHAT and FQNNGV. The J segment lost 5 bases and the V segment lost 4 bases, leaving 12 bases of the junction unmatched. The CDR3 sequence is CASSSRGVAGVNEQYF. DNA of the CDR3: TGTGCCAGCAGCTCCCGTGGGGTAGCGGGGGTCAACGAGCAGTACTTC.

Written as DNA, the CDR3 is TGTGCCAGCAGCCCCAGAGAGGAGGCTGAAGCTTTCTTT. Translating gives CASSPREEAEAFF. The V gene is TRBV3-1 (or the pseudogene TRBV3-2), the J gene TRBJ1-1; D gene uncertain. The germline V gene encodes CDR1 LGHDT and CDR2 YNNKEL (reference sequence). The CDR3 sequence is 13 residues long. Trimming left V 4 bases short and J 6 bases short, with 12 bases between.

This chain uses TRBV7-9 with TRBJ2-1; no definite D call. Per germline, CDR1 SEHNR and CDR2 FQNEAQ (reference sequence). The length of the CDR3 is 15 residues. V lost 4 bases to trimming and J lost 4 bases, with 14 bases between them. Here the CDR3 reads CASSSSEIQYNEQFF. CDR3 coding DNA: TGTGCCAGCAGCTCAAGCGAGATCCAATACAATGAGCAGTTCTTC.

This rearrangement joins TRBV30 to TRBJ1-1; weak D call: TRBD1 (5 bases). V dropped 5 bases and J dropped 5 bases, with 15 bases sitting between them. CDR1 and CDR2 from the germline V gene are GTSNPN and SVGIG (reference sequence). This CDR3 is built from 13 residues. In DNA form, the CDR3 reads TGTGCCTGGGGGACCGGGAGGTGGACTGAAGCTTTCTTT. This sequence encodes CAWGTGRWTEAFF. The complete variable domain, with remaining parts taken from reference TRBV30 and TRBJ1-1, reads SQTIHQWPATLVQPVGSPLSLECTVEGTSNPNLYWYRQAAGRGLQLLFYSVGIGQISSEVPQNLSASRPQDRQFILSSKKLLLSDSGFYLCAWGTGRWTEAFFGQGTRLTVV.

V usage is TRBV28 and J usage is TRBJ1-3; perhaps TRBD1 as D (6 bases). Germline V lookup: CDR1 MDHEN, CDR2 SYDVKM. With 4 bases removed from V and 4 bases from J, the gap between germline ends came to 8 bases. The CDR3 runs to 13 residues. For the CDR3, the DNA is TGTGCCAGCAGTTGGGGGCACGGAAACACCATATATTTT. This encodes CASSWGHGNTIYF.

The chain employs TRBV20-1 and TRBJ2-1, with D hard to call. The CDR3 runs 10 residues. The germline V gene encodes CDR1 DFQATT and CDR2 SNEGSKA (reference sequence). The ends were cut back, 5 bases at V and 6 bases at J, with 5 bases in the middle. CDR3 in DNA: TGCAGTGCTCCATTCAATGAGCAGTTCTTC. Translated, it gives CSAPFNEQFF.

This sequence joins TRBV20-1 and TRBJ2-3, with no clear D. Germline-derived CDR1 and CDR2 are DFQATT and SNEGSKA (reference sequence). V was shortened by 1 base and J by 5 bases, with 4 bases between the two germline ends. The length of the CDR3 is 11 residues. The CDR3, as DNA: TGCAGTGCTAGAGGTGAAGATACGCAGTATTTT. Protein product: CSARGEDTQYF.

V gene TRBV7-9 combines with J gene TRBJ1-1, with TRBD1 identical over 11 bases. Germline CDR1 reads SEHNR; CDR2 reads FQNEAQ (reference sequence). Unmatched junction bases numbered 7, after V lost 3 bases and J lost 4 bases. CDR3 size: 16 residues. Here the CDR3 DNA reads TGTGCCAGCAGCTTCCAGCCCGGGACAGGGGGCACTGAAGCTTTCTTT. It yields the protein CASSFQPGTGGTEAFF. The full variable domain, rest sourced from reference TRBV7-9 and TRBJ1-1, is DTGVSQNPRHKITKRGQNVTFRCDPISEHNRLYWYRQTLGQGPEFLTYFQNEAQLEKSRLLSDRFSAERPKGSFSTLEIQRTEQGDSAMYLCASSFQPGTGGTEAFFGQGTRLTVV.

The genes are TRBV2 and TRBJ2-1; D unresolved. Trimming took off 11 bases at V and 7 bases at J, with 24 bases between the two ends. Germline assignment: CDR1 SNHLY and CDR2 FYNNEI. This CDR3 has 15 residues. CDR3 sequence reads: CASKARMTSRNEQFF. Here the CDR3 DNA reads TGTGCCTCCAAAGCAAGGATGACCTCTAGAAATGAGCAGTTCTTC.

J is TRBJ2-5 and V is TRBV30, with 8 positions matching TRBD2. The junction had 7 bases not matched to a gene; V was cut back by 3 bases and J by 1 base. The CDR3 extends over 15 amino acids. Germline CDR1 is GTSNPN and CDR2 is SVGIG (reference sequence). DNA for the CDR3: TGTGCCTGGAGCCCCGGGAGCGGGGGCCAAGAGACCCAGTACTTC. This encodes CAWSPGSGGQETQYF.

This clone was seen a single time. The V call is TRBV19, the J call TRBJ1-6, with D hard to call. V lost 4 bases to trimming and J lost 6 bases, with 7 bases between them. The CDR3 sequence is 13 residues long. The germline V gene encodes CDR1 LNHDA and CDR2 SQIVND (reference sequence). The CDR3 reads CASSSGSNSPLHF. DNA of the CDR3: TGTGCCAGTAGTAGCGGTAGTAATTCACCCCTCCACTTT. The variable domain in full, completed from reference TRBV19 and TRBJ1-6, reads DGGITQSPKYLFRKEGQNVTLSCEQNLNHDAMYWYRQDPGQGLRLIYYSQIVNDFQKGDIAEGYSVSREKKESFPLTVTSAQKNPTAFYLCASSSGSNSPLHFGNGTRLTVT.